The 10 T cell receptor beta chains below all came from one sample that was sequenced in a study of T cell responses to AZD1222 COVID-19 vaccine. Produced via immunoSEQ multiplex PCR; TCRdb's table is partial and in-frame only. The sample consists of around 99,000 clones, around 90% of them appearing once. The material sequenced was peripheral blood, taken on day 0 of MenACWY control vaccination. These receptors came from an adult in good health.

The CDR3 sequence is CATKSLYGLAGELFF. The CDR3 DNA sequence: TGTGCCACCAAGAGCTTATATGGGCTTGCCGGGGAGCTGTTTTTT. This chain uses TRBV27 with TRBJ2-2, with no clear D. CDR3 length: 15 residues. The V gene lost 10 bases and the J gene lost 6 bases, with 21 bases spanning the gap. In germline, CDR1 is MNHEY, CDR2 SMNVEV (reference sequence).

CDR3 region: CASRPALRVSYEQYF. The CDR3 region has the DNA TGTGCCAGCAGGCCAGCGCTGCGGGTCTCCTACGAGCAGTACTTC. This chain connects TRBV7-9 to TRBJ2-7, with D perhaps TRBD2 (5 bases). Per the germline V gene, CDR1 is SEHNR and CDR2 is FQNEAQ (reference sequence). Trimming removed 6 bases at V and 0 bases at J, with 15 bases between. This CDR3 region has 15 residues.

The chain uses TRBV29-1 and TRBJ2-3, with D maybe TRBD2 (6 bases). CDR1 and CDR2 (germline): SQVTM, ANQGSEA. CDR3 length: 12 amino acids. Trimming removed 6 bases from V and 6 bases from J, with 13 bases in between. CDR3 sequence (DNA): TGCAGCGTCACCCCCCGGGGGGATACGCAGTATTTT. As protein: CSVTPRGDTQYF.

The V and J genes are TRBV11-1 and TRBJ2-2, with D hard to call. The germline V and J ends were trimmed by 8 bases and 7 bases, with 11 bases remaining between them. CDR3 length: 12 amino acids. Germline assignment: CDR1 SGHAT and CDR2 FQDESV (reference sequence). The CDR3, as DNA: TGTGCCAGCTTCCATGGGGACGGGGAGCTGTTTTTT. Translated: CASFHGDGELFF.

This chain joins TRBV28 and TRBJ1-4, with D perhaps matching TRBD1 (5 bases). The V gene's germline CDR1 is MDHEN and CDR2 SYDVKM. V lost 2 bases to trimming and J lost 2 bases, with 12 bases between them. The CDR3 covers 16 residues. In nucleotides, the CDR3 is TGTGCCAGCAGTTTAAAATTCCGGGGGACTAATGAAAAACTGTTTTTT. As protein: CASSLKFRGTNEKLFF.

V usage is TRBV30 and J usage is TRBJ1-1; possibly TRBD1 for D (6 bases). This CDR3 contains 14 residues. Germline CDR1 and CDR2: GTSNPN and SVGIG (reference sequence). V lost 1 base and J 6 bases, leaving 15 bases between the germline ends. The CDR3 DNA reads TGTGCCTGGAGTGACAGGGCTTCAAGGGCTGAAGCTTTCTTT. It specifies CAWSDRASRAEAFF.

The CDR3: CASSTRKTGELFF. The CDR3 DNA reads as TGTGCCAGCAGCACACGTAAGACCGGGGAGCTGTTTTTT. This chain links TRBV7-2 with TRBJ2-2; unclear D gene. V lost 5 bases and J 5 bases, leaving 9 bases between the germline ends. This CDR3 has 13 amino acids. Germline V lookup: CDR1 SGHTA, CDR2 FQGNSA. The whole variable domain, remainder taken from reference TRBV7-2 and TRBJ2-2, is GAGVSQSPSNKVTEKGKDVELRCDPISGHTALYWYRQSLGQGLEFLIYFQGNSAPDKSGLPSDRFSAERTGGSVSTLTIQRTQQEDSAVYLCASSTRKTGELFFGEGSRLTVL.

The chain joins TRBV7-2 to TRBJ1-2; 7 nucleotides agree with TRBD1. V was pared by 0 bases and J by 1 base, with 5 bases of the junction left unmatched. Germline V gene sequence: CDR1 SGHTA, CDR2 FQGNSA. CDR3 length: 16 residues. Written as DNA, the CDR3 is TGTGCCAGCAGCTTAGCGCGACAGGGCTTTAACTATGGCTACACCTTC. The encoded protein is CASSLARQGFNYGYTF.

This clone was picked up one time. The chain combines TRBV7-6 with TRBJ2-3; D uncertain. V was shortened by 5 bases and J by 0 bases, with 12 bases between the two germline ends. Germline V lookup: CDR1 SGHVS, CDR2 FNYEAQ. The CDR3 is 15 residues long. CDR3: CASSARTESTDTQYF. CDR3 nucleotides: TGTGCCAGCAGCGCCCGGACCGAAAGCACAGATACGCAGTATTTT.

Only one count was recorded for this clone. This rearrangement joins TRBV7-9 to TRBJ1-2; D unresolved. Trimming took 8 bases from V and 6 from J, leaving 16 bases between them. CDR1 and CDR2 (germline): SEHNR, FQNEAQ (reference sequence). CDR3 size: 13 residues. Here the CDR3 DNA reads TGTGCCAGCGGCCCCCCCGGACTGCATGGCTACACCTTC. It yields the protein CASGPPGLHGYTF.